This T cell receptor (beta chain) was recovered during a study of blood T cell repertoires in COVID-19. The wider study: The study drew acute and convalescent COVID-19 samples from the United States, Italy and Spain.

Trimming pared 4 bases from V and 7 bases from J, leaving 20 bases between. CDR3 length: 15 residues. Germline lookup yields CDR1 SGHDT and CDR2 YYEEEE. In the original processing: Researchers report that nucleated cell counts were estimated from reference gene primer amplification. Only in-frame clones appear in the TCRdb table, and some are missing; sequencing was by immunoSEQ multiplex PCR. D and trimming come from the DNA, and the V and J calls and clone size come from that table. The sample has about 92,000 clones; approximately 81% are singletons. The sequence came from a man at least 80 years old with acute or convalescent COVID-19. The sample taken for sequencing was peripheral blood. This chain connects TRBV5-6 to TRBJ1-2; D is undetermined. The CDR3 spells CASSAGLETILGYTF. For the CDR3, the DNA is TGTGCCAGCAGCGCAGGACTTGAAACTATCCTTGGCTACACCTTC.